The 28 T cell receptor beta chains reported below all come from one sample, sequenced in a study of blood T cells in healthy people across ages. Then a second PCR, running roughly 6 to 11 cycles, was carried out with a sample-barcoded 5' primer and a J-beta primer mix. MiXCR, run by TCRdb on the 5' RACE reads, gives a single entry per CDR3 protein. Altogether 750,000 or so distinct CDR3 sequences are present, around a quarter being singletons, with the ten largest covering 9% to 9.5%. The data also belong to a second study, concerning T cells of mothers and their children.

The specimen was blood. These receptors came from a boy between 10 and 17 years old in good health.

V and J are TRBV7-9 and TRBJ1-4, with 7 bases fitting TRBD1. The trim removed 2 bases at V and 6 bases at J, leaving 15 bases unmatched. The CDR3 loop spans 18 amino acids. The germline CDR1 and CDR2 sequences are SEHNR and FQNEAQ (reference sequence). This chain's CDR3 is CASSLKAPGTAFYEKLFF. CDR3 DNA: TGTGCCAGCAGCTTAAAAGCCCCCGGGACAGCATTCTATGAAAAACTGTTTTTT.

This chain uses TRBV5-5 with TRBJ1-5; D gene unclear. The germline CDR1 and CDR2 sequences are SGHKS and YYEKEE (reference sequence). This CDR3 spans 19 amino acids. The V end lost 4 bases, the J end lost 3 bases, and 26 bases lay between the germline ends. The CDR3 DNA is TGTGCCAGCAGCCCGGGTCTGCGTGAGGCTTCGACCCTCAATCAGCCCCAGCATTTT. Residues: CASSPGLREASTLNQPQHF.

This chain joins TRBV4-3 and TRBJ1-1; a possible D gene is TRBD1 (5 bases). Looked up from germline, CDR1 is LGHNA and CDR2 is YSLEER. The length of the CDR3 is 18 residues. V was clipped by 0 bases and J by 1 base, with 18 bases between them. DNA of the CDR3: TGCGCCAGCAGCCAAGATTGGCCGGGACCCCCGGAGAACACTGAAGCTTTCTTT. Residues: CASSQDWPGPPENTEAFF.

The chain employs TRBV11-2 and TRBJ2-7; the match to TRBD2 covers 11 bases. CDR3 size: 15 residues. The trim removed 3 bases at V and 4 bases at J, leaving 5 bases unmatched. Germline assignment: CDR1 SGHAT and CDR2 FQNNGV. The CDR3 protein is CASSFGASGGYEQYF. CDR3 nucleotides: TGTGCCAGCAGCTTTGGGGCTAGCGGGGGGTACGAGCAGTACTTC. Drawing the rest from reference TRBV11-2 and TRBJ2-7, the complete variable domain is EAGVAQSPRYKIIEKRQSVAFWCNPISGHATLYWYQQILGQGPKLLIQFQNNGVVDDSQLPKDRFSAERLKGVDSTLKIQPAKLEDSAVYLCASSFGASGGYEQYFGPGTRLTVT.

The chain uses TRBV27 and TRBJ2-3; D is perhaps TRBD1 (6 bases). The length of the CDR3 is 14 residues. The V gene's germline CDR1 is MNHEY and CDR2 SMNVEV (reference sequence). V was shortened by 2 bases and J by 5 bases, with 11 bases between the two germline ends. CDR3 nucleotide sequence: TGTGCCAGCAGTTTAGTAAAAGGGGGAGATACGCAGTATTTT. Its protein is CASSLVKGGDTQYF.

The chain joins TRBV6-6 to TRBJ2-2, with 11 bases that match TRBD1. The CDR3 runs to 16 residues. The V segment lost 2 bases and the J segment 5 bases; nucleotides outside the gene matches: 4. CDR1 is MNHNY, CDR2 SVGAGI, per germline (reference sequence). The CDR3, as DNA: TGTGCCAGCAGTTACGGGACAGGGGGTAGTACCGGGGAGCTGTTTTTT. Its translation is CASSYGTGGSTGELFF.

Details on this clonotype: The junction and the germline gene differ at one end; a read error may be behind it. The V gene is TRBV13, the J gene TRBJ2-4; D is ambiguous. This CDR3 region has 17 residues. Germline CDR1 and CDR2: PRHDT and FYEKMQ (reference sequence). The CDR3 sequence: CASSLRVGPLAKNIQCF. CDR3 in DNA: TGTGCCAGCAGCTTAAGAGTAGGGCCCTTAGCCAAAAACATTCAGTGCTTC. The variable domain in full, completed from reference TRBV13 and TRBJ2-4, reads AAGVIQSPRHLIKEKRETATLKCYPIPRHDTVYWYQQGPGQDPQFLISFYEKMQSDKGSIPDRFSAQQFSDYHSELNMSSLELGDSALYFCASSLRVGPLAKNIQCFGAGTRLSVL.

This clonotype has only a few counts. J is TRBJ2-5 and V is TRBV28, with TRBD2 matching 8 bases. The J call could be wrong; TRBJ2-7 is a better fit for the DNA end. This CDR3 region has 16 residues. Germline V CDR1 and CDR2: MDHEN, SYDVKM. CDR3 residues: CASSLWGAGGPYEQYF. DNA of the CDR3: TGTGCCAGCAGTTTATGGGGGGCGGGAGGCCCCTACGAGCAGTACTTC.

This clonotype was seen more than once but under ten times. V and J are TRBV20-1 and TRBJ2-5, with D perhaps matching TRBD1 (5 bases). CDR3 length: 13 residues. CDR1 is DFQATT, CDR2 SNEGSKA, per germline (reference sequence). Trimming removed 0 bases from V and 3 bases from J, with 8 bases in between. CDR3 sequence (DNA): TGCAGTGCTAGAGACGCAGGGAAAGAGACCCAGTACTTC. Amino acid sequence: CSARDAGKETQYF.

The chain couples TRBV27 to TRBJ1-1; D gene ambiguous. The CDR3 runs to 11 residues. CDR1 and CDR2 from the germline V gene are MNHEY and SMNVEV (reference sequence). V was trimmed by 5 bases and J by 7 bases, leaving 8 bases between them. The CDR3 sequence: CASSGLDEAFF. In nucleotides, the CDR3 is TGTGCCAGCAGTGGACTGGATGAAGCTTTCTTT.

This clonotype was seen ten or more times. The genes are TRBV7-9 and TRBJ2-5; D not resolved. CDR1 is SEHNR and CDR2 is FQNEAQ in the germline V gene (reference sequence). This CDR3 has 14 residues. With 6 bases removed from V and 1 base from J, the gap between germline ends came to 12 bases. CDR3 amino acids: CASSLSGAQETQYF. The CDR3 DNA is TGTGCCAGCAGTTTATCGGGCGCCCAAGAGACCCAGTACTTC.

This chain links TRBV18 with TRBJ1-1; no clear D. This CDR3 is built from 13 residues. Per germline, CDR1 KGHSH and CDR2 LQKENI. V lost 2 bases and J lost 5, with 9 bases in between. The CDR3: CASSPSLRTEAFF. DNA for the CDR3: TGTGCCAGCTCACCAAGCTTGAGGACTGAAGCTTTCTTT.

This clonotype occurred a few times. This rearrangement joins TRBV5-1 to TRBJ2-5; D remains unclear. TRBJ2-7 matches the DNA end more closely, so the J call is doubtful. Germline-derived CDR1 and CDR2 are SGHRS and YFSETQ. CDR3 size: 15 residues. The CDR3 sequence: CASSLSSGGSYEQYF. The DNA for the CDR3 is TGCGCCAGCAGCTTGAGCTCAGGCGGCTCCTACGAGCAGTACTTC.

The chain's CDR3 is CASSGTGSSYEQYF. In DNA form, the CDR3 reads TGTGCCAGCAGCGGGACAGGGAGCTCCTACGAGCAGTACTTC. The chain links TRBV7-2 to TRBJ2-7, with 9 nucleotides matching TRBD1. J lost 0 bases, V lost 5 bases, and 2 bases had no gene match. Germline assignment: CDR1 SGHTA and CDR2 FQGNSA. The CDR3 is 14 amino acids.

This clonotype was seen more than once but under ten times. This chain uses TRBV7-3 with TRBJ2-3; TRBD1 matches at 10 bases. CDR1 is SGHTA, CDR2 FQGTGA, per germline. This CDR3 comprises 18 residues. V trimming: 5 bases; J trimming: 4 bases; junction bases outside the gene matches: 15. As DNA, the CDR3 is TGTGCCAGCAGCCCTACCCCCCTCGGACAGGGGGGCGCAGATACGCAGTATTTT. Residues: CASSPTPLGQGGADTQYF.

The rearrangement joins TRBV6-2 or TRBV6-3 to TRBJ2-5, with 7 bases matching TRBD2. The germline V gene encodes CDR1 MNHEY and CDR2 SVGEGT. Trimming cost V 7 bases and J 5 bases; bases outside gene matches: 10. The CDR3 totals 14 residues. CDR3 protein: CASTNPSGAETQYF. In nucleotides, the CDR3 is TGTGCCAGCACAAACCCAAGCGGGGCTGAGACCCAGTACTTC.

This clonotype has more than one count but fewer than ten. The chain recombines TRBV5-1 with TRBJ1-5; D not certain. The V and J ends lost 0 bases and 0 bases respectively, with 7 bases between them. This CDR3 has 15 amino acids. Per germline, CDR1 SGHRS and CDR2 YFSETQ. The DNA for the CDR3 is TGCGCCAGCAGCTTGGGAGGAGATAGCAATCAGCCCCAGCATTTT. Amino acid sequence: CASSLGGDSNQPQHF.

This clonotype was seen only once. V usage is TRBV7-2 and J usage is TRBJ2-5; 12 bases are a match to TRBD2. The DNA end is more similar to TRBJ2-1, so the J call may be wrong. This CDR3 is built from 15 residues. Per germline, CDR1 SGHTA and CDR2 FQGNSA. The CDR3 bases are TGTGCCAGCAGCGCCCCGACTAGCGGGAGCAATGAGCAGTTCTTC. This codes for CASSAPTSGSNEQFF.

This clonotype was detected a few times. The rearrangement joins TRBV5-1 to TRBJ2-3; 11 bases map to TRBD2. CDR3 length: 16 residues. J lost 5 bases, V lost 6 bases, and 11 bases had no gene match. Germline CDR1 and CDR2: SGHRS and YFSETQ. The CDR3 loop is CASTGLAGGPGDTQYF. CDR3 DNA: TGCGCCAGCACCGGGTTAGCGGGAGGGCCCGGAGATACGCAGTATTTT. The complete variable domain, with remaining parts taken from reference TRBV5-1 and TRBJ2-3, reads KAGVTQTPRYLIKTRGQQVTLSCSPISGHRSVSWYQQTPGQGLQFLFEYFSETQRNKGNFPGRFSGRQFSNSRSEMNVSTLELGDSALYLCASTGLAGGPGDTQYFGPGTRLTVL.

This clonotype was picked up a small number of times. The V and J genes are TRBV7-3 and TRBJ2-5, with TRBD2 identical over 10 bases. TRBJ2-7 matches the DNA end more closely, so the J call is doubtful. Germline CDR1 and CDR2: SGHTA and FQGTGA. The CDR3 runs 14 residues. In DNA, the CDR3 is TGTGCCAGCAGCCTAAGCGGGAGGGCCGTCGAGCAGTACTTC. It translates to CASSLSGRAVEQYF.

This clonotype has a handful of counts. The V and J genes are TRBV7-9 and TRBJ2-1, with 12 bases lining up with TRBD1. CDR3 size: 19 residues. V lost 5 bases and J lost 3; bases outside the gene matches: 14. The V gene's germline CDR1 is SEHNR and CDR2 FQNEAQ (reference sequence). CDR3 sequence: CASSKFRSGTGGDYNEQFF. For the CDR3, the DNA is TGTGCCAGCAGCAAGTTTCGCTCCGGGACAGGGGGCGACTACAATGAGCAGTTCTTC.

CDR3 protein: CASTVGGGGPIYEQYF. The DNA for the CDR3 is TGTGCCAGCACGGTTGGAGGGGGGGGCCCCATCTACGAGCAGTACTTC. The chain is built from TRBV27 and TRBJ2-7; TRBD2 might be the D (7 bases). Per germline, CDR1 MNHEY and CDR2 SMNVEV (reference sequence). The CDR3 has 16 residues. V lost 7 bases to trimming and J lost 3 bases, with 22 bases between them.

At least ten counts were recorded for this clonotype. The CDR3 sequence is CASSQGSNYGYTF. CDR3 coding DNA: TGTGCCAGCAGCCAAGGAAGCAACTATGGCTACACCTTC. The V call is TRBV11-2, the J call TRBJ1-2; D ambiguous. V was cut by 5 bases and J by 2 bases, with 9 bases left in between. CDR1 is SGHAT, CDR2 FQNNGV, per germline. This CDR3 is built from 13 residues.

The rearrangement joins TRBV5-1 to TRBJ1-1; D is undetermined. There are 14 residues in the CDR3. Per the germline V gene, CDR1 is SGHRS and CDR2 is YFSETQ. V was pared by 2 bases and J by 1 base, with 9 bases between. The CDR3 sequence: CASSLREPNTEAFF. The CDR3 DNA follows: TGCGCCAGCAGCTTACGGGAGCCGAACACTGAAGCTTTCTTT.

The chain links TRBV3-1 to TRBJ2-1, with D perhaps matching TRBD2 (6 bases). V lost 2 bases to trimming and J lost 10 bases, with 18 bases between them. The CDR3 runs 15 residues. In germline, CDR1 is LGHDT, CDR2 YNNKEL (reference sequence). This CDR3 is CASSQTGGAFEEQFF. CDR3 DNA: TGTGCCAGCAGCCAAACCGGGGGTGCGTTTGAGGAGCAGTTCTTC.

The CDR3 DNA sequence: TGCGCCAGCAGCCTCGGACAGGAGATCTCCTACGAGCAGTACTTC. This gives the protein CASSLGQEISYEQYF. The chain uses TRBV4-1 and TRBJ2-7, with 7 positions matching TRBD1. This CDR3 contains 15 residues. The trim removed 4 bases at V and 0 bases at J, leaving 6 bases unmatched. In germline, CDR1 is MGHRA, CDR2 YSYEKL.

This clonotype was seen a few times. The rearrangement uses TRBV12-3 or TRBV12-4 and TRBJ2-2, with D perhaps TRBD2 (6 bases). With 6 bases removed from V and 2 bases from J, the gap between germline ends came to 19 bases. CDR3 length: 17 amino acids. The CDR3 loop is CASSLIPGLRNTGELFF. CDR3 bases: TGTGCCAGCAGCCTAATCCCGGGACTTCGAAACACCGGGGAGCTGTTTTTT.

This chain connects TRBV21-1 to TRBJ1-6; TRBD1, the table's D call, lacks a check against the DNA. TRBV21-1 is recorded as a pseudogene. CDR3 length equals 13 residues. CDR3 region: CASGAGLNSPLHF. The CDR3 DNA reads TGTGCCAGCGGCGCAGGGTTGAATTCACCCCTCCACTTT.